The 17 T cell receptor delta chains below all came from one sample that was sequenced in a study of Vδ1+ human thymocytes. The template was reverse-transcribed extracted RNA. Multiplex PCR used pooled V-gene forward primers and a constant-region reverse primer to amplify CDR3s. TCRdb applied CATT to the multiplex PCR reads for clone calling. The data show under 80,000 delta-chain clones, more than 30% seen once. Their cognate antigens are unknown. Study-wide points: In the thymus, TRG and TRD repertoires looked highly polyclonal with Gaussian CDR3 lengths.

Sample: Vdelta1+ gamma-delta thymocytes from the thymus. Stated subset: FACS-sorted CD3+ TCRalphabeta- TCRVdelta1+ TCRVdelta2- thymocytes. Every receptor here comes from a boy under two years old who had congenital heart surgery.

The chain couples TRDV1 to TRDJ1; D possibly corresponds to TRDD2 (5 bases). The germline CDR1 and CDR2 sequences are TSWWSYY and QGS. This CDR3 is built from 12 residues. V was shortened by 4 bases and J by 8 bases, with 11 bases between the two germline ends. The CDR3 nucleotides are TGTGCTCTTGGGGGCCCTCCTAGGAAACTCATCTTT. Its translation: CALGGPPRKLIF.

This chain links TRDV1 with TRDJ1; 9 bases are a match to TRDD2. CDR1 is TSWWSYY, CDR2 QGS, per germline. The CDR3 runs to 20 residues. V was pared by 2 bases and J by 1 base, with 17 bases of the junction left unmatched. The CDR3 DNA sequence: TGTGCTCTTGGGGAATCCGCCCTTCCTACCACGGGTACATGCACCGATAAACTCATCTTT. It codes for CALGESALPTTGTCTDKLIF.

This clone was counted between two and nine times. The rearrangement uses TRDV1 and TRDJ1; the D gene could be TRDD2 or TRDD3 (8 bases each). V was pared by 5 bases and J by 0 bases, with 34 bases between. Germline lookup yields CDR1 TSWWSYY and CDR2 QGS. The CDR3 spans 22 residues. CDR3 nucleotide sequence: TGTGCTCTTGGGCTAAGAAGGCCTTCCTATGTGTACTGGGGGCCCTACACCGATAAACTCATCTTT. This sequence encodes CALGLRRPSYVYWGPYTDKLIF.

The rearrangement uses TRDV1 and TRDJ1; D perhaps matches TRDD3 (5 bases). The CDR3 length is 19 residues. CDR1 TSWWSYY and CDR2 QGS come from the germline V gene. V was pared by 3 bases and J by 0 bases, with 23 bases between. CDR3 nucleotides: TGTGCTCTTGGGGATAGTCGCCGAGGCGGGATCCCGTACACCGATAAACTCATCTTT. Amino acid sequence: CALGDSRRGGIPYTDKLIF.

V and J are TRDV1 and TRDJ1; 9 bases are shared with TRDD3. Germline loops: CDR1 TSWWSYY, CDR2 QGS. The length of the CDR3 is 18 residues. V gave up 5 bases and J gave up 8 bases; unmatched junction bases: 21. In DNA form, the CDR3 reads TGTGCTCTTGGGCCATTTATCCGGCCTTCGAGGGGGATACTCAAACTCATCTTT. It encodes CALGPFIRPSRGILKLIF.

The chain uses TRDV1 and TRDJ1, with a possible D match to TRDD2 (5 bases). CDR1 and CDR2 (germline): TSWWSYY, QGS. CDR3 length: 17 residues. The V end lost 1 base, the J end lost 0 bases, and 15 bases lay between the germline ends. The CDR3 bases are TGTGCTCTTGGGGAACCCCACCCTTCTTGGTACACCGATAAACTCATCTTT. Amino acids: CALGEPHPSWYTDKLIF.

The V and J genes are TRDV1 and TRDJ1, with a tentative D call TRDD3 (10 bases). Germline-derived CDR1 and CDR2 are TSWWSYY and QGS. V lost 4 bases, J lost 2 bases, and 26 bases lay in between. This CDR3 contains 19 residues. The CDR3 nucleotides are TGTGCTCTTGGGGGGCCTTCCTACAGGGGGATACGGAAGACCGATAAACTCATCTTT. Translated: CALGGPSYRGIRKTDKLIF.

In this sample, this clone turned up a few times. This sequence joins TRDV1 and TRDJ1; D is undetermined. With 1 base removed from V and 1 base from J, the gap between germline ends came to 10 bases. The germline CDR1 and CDR2 sequences are TSWWSYY and QGS. CDR3 size: 15 residues. The CDR3 loop is CALGERGPITDKLIF. In DNA, the CDR3 is TGTGCTCTTGGGGAACGCGGCCCTATCACCGATAAACTCATCTTT.

This clone was detected a few times. This chain joins TRDV3 and TRDJ4; the D gene is possibly TRDD3 (9 bases). Germline V CDR1 and CDR2: TVYSNPD, GDNSRS (reference sequence). The CDR3 is 19 amino acids. V lost 4 bases, J lost 0 bases, and 33 bases lay in between. The CDR3 reads CASLGLPTCLGDSARPLIF. The CDR3, as DNA: TGTGCCTCCCTCGGTCTTCCTACGTGCCTGGGGGATTCGGCCAGACCCCTGATCTTT.

This clone was seen only a few times. The genes are TRDV1 and TRDJ1, with 10 bases fitting TRDD3. This CDR3 has 19 amino acids. V gave up 3 bases and J gave up 0 bases; unmatched junction bases: 13. The germline gives CDR1 TSWWSYY, CDR2 QGS. CDR3 amino acids: CALGDFPWGIKKHTDKLIF. CDR3 bases: TGTGCTCTTGGGGATTTCCCCTGGGGGATAAAAAAACACACCGATAAACTCATCTTT.

This sequence joins TRDV1 and TRDJ1, with D uncertain. Germline V gives CDR1 TSWWSYY, CDR2 QGS. The CDR3 is made up of 15 amino acids. V lost 4 bases, J lost 2 bases, and 14 bases lay in between. The CDR3 DNA follows: TGTGCTCTTGGGGGCCCAACCTCCATAACCGATAAACTCATCTTT. Translation gives CALGGPTSITDKLIF.

This clone came up a few times. The same CDR3 arises from other DNA sequences in this sample as well. The chain uses TRAV29/DV5 and TRDJ1, with D possibly being TRDD2 (5 bases). CDR3 size: 11 residues. V lost 1 base, J lost 4 bases, and 5 bases lay in between. In germline, CDR1 is NSMFDY, CDR2 ISSIKDK. DNA of the CDR3: TGTGCAGCAAGCTTCCTCGATAAACTCATCTTT. Translated: CAASFLDKLIF. The complete variable domain, with remaining parts taken from reference TRAV29/DV5 and TRDJ1, reads DQQVKQNSPSLSVQEGRISILNCDYTNSMFDYFLWYKKYPAEGPTFLISISSIKDKNEDGRFTVFLNKSAKHLSLHIVPSQPGDSAVYFCAASFLDKLIFGKGTRVTVEP.

This clone was found a few times. The same CDR3 can be traced to other DNA sequences in this sample. The J gene is TRDJ1, the V gene TRDV1; 11 bases agree with TRDD3. Germline V lookup: CDR1 TSWWSYY, CDR2 QGS. CDR3 length: 18 amino acids. V lost 4 bases and J lost 0; bases outside the gene matches: 10. The CDR3 region is CALGVHVGDTLYTDKLIF. The CDR3 DNA is TGTGCTCTTGGGGTCCATGTGGGGGATACGCTCTACACCGATAAACTCATCTTT.

This clone was found once. This chain uses TRDV1 with TRDJ1; 8 bases match TRDD3. The CDR3 spans 20 residues. After removal of 3 bases from V and 0 bases from J, the junction contained 18 bases not matched to a gene. The germline gives CDR1 TSWWSYY, CDR2 QGS. CDR3 region: CALGDPQEGGGSTNTDKLIF. The DNA for the CDR3 is TGTGCTCTTGGGGACCCACAAGAAGGTGGGGGATCCACGAACACCGATAAACTCATCTTT.

This clone has just a few counts. This chain joins TRDV1 and TRDJ1; the match to TRDD3 covers 13 bases. The CDR3 spans 23 residues. V was clipped by 1 base and J by 0 bases; unmatched bases: 20. The germline gives CDR1 TSWWSYY, CDR2 QGS. The CDR3 nucleotides read TGTGCTCTTGGGGAACCTCCTTCCCACTACCGTACTGGGGGATACGTGCACACCGATAAACTCATCTTT. This translates into CALGEPPSHYRTGGYVHTDKLIF.

The chain recombines TRDV1 with TRDJ1, with a weak D call TRDD3 (8 bases). Per germline, CDR1 TSWWSYY and CDR2 QGS. The CDR3 sequence is 21 residues long. V was shortened by 0 bases and J by 0 bases, with 26 bases between the two germline ends. The CDR3 sequence: CALGELFLPAGGPTYTDKLIF. The CDR3 region has the DNA TGTGCTCTTGGGGAACTTTTCCTACCGGCTGGGGGACCCACGTACACCGATAAACTCATCTTT.

The table lists this clone with a few counts. The chain recombines TRDV1 with TRDJ1; 11 bases align to TRDD3. Germline values: CDR1 TSWWSYY, CDR2 QGS. V shed 8 bases, J shed 4 bases, and the junction held 9 bases outside the gene matches. The CDR3 has 15 amino acids. CDR3 sequence reads: CALCPLGDTDDKLIF. The CDR3 nucleotides are TGTGCTCTTTGTCCCCTGGGGGATACAGACGATAAACTCATCTTT.